This is a list of T cell receptor beta chains from one sample in a study of PD-1 blockade in classical Hodgkin lymphoma. The repertoire was sequenced with immunoSEQ multiplex PCR; TCRdb's copy has only in-frame clones and lacks some. This table holds thousands of clones, 55% to 65% found once. The sample was peripheral blood mononuclear cells (PBMCs), taken at baseline. The receptors derive from a human donor with classical Hodgkin lymphoma. The conserved cysteine and the conserved F or W are not part of the CDR3 here. For some rows the clone size is stated as once, few or many, or as a class when expanded; others skip it.

v_gene	j_gene	abundance	CDR3aa
TRBV6-1	TRBJ2-1	-	AISEGNEQF
TRBV7-8	TRBJ2-7	few	ASSLAPSGFSYEQY
TRBV2	TRBJ1-4	-	ASREPTGEKLF
TRBV4-2	TRBJ2-7	-	ASSQDRGGKYEQY
TRBV19	TRBJ1-1	-	ASSPQGNTEAF
TRBV19	TRBJ1-5	-	ASSLDRGGNQPQH
TRBV7-3	TRBJ2-3	-	ASSLGGSDTQY
TRBV4-2	TRBJ2-4	-	ASSQEGELAKNIQY
TRBV14	TRBJ2-7	few	ASSQGYEQY
TRBV9	TRBJ1-1	-	ASSVEQGTEAF
TRBV7-6	-	-	ASSLAGIKAYEQY
TRBV7-2	TRBJ2-6	-	ASSSSGGAYLGANVLT
TRBV27	TRBJ2-7	-	ASSSSGEQY
TRBV7-9	TRBJ2-7	-	ASSLALDEQY
TRBV6-1	TRBJ1-1	-	ASSPRYNEAF
TRBV28	TRBJ1-3	-	ASRAAAGNTIY
TRBV5-5	TRBJ1-2	-	ASSLITGTGGSGYT
TRBV29-1	TRBJ2-2	-	SAGQGTGELF
TRBV10-3	TRBJ1-1	few	AIRQDPENTEAF
TRBV25-1	TRBJ1-2	-	ASSYGQPDYGYT
TRBV28	TRBJ1-1	-	ASRTFRGEAF
TRBV6-5	TRBJ2-7	-	ASKTRPESYEQY
TRBV7-6	TRBJ2-7	few	ASSDGQGARNEQY
TRBV18	TRBJ1-2	-	ASSLSARENYGYT
TRBV4-1	TRBJ2-1	-	ASSQALDYNEQF
TRBV19	TRBJ2-3	-	ASSMLRGGTDTQY
TRBV7-2	TRBJ1-2	-	ASSLTVVQGYT
TRBV19	TRBJ1-5	-	ASNQGRYSNQPQH
TRBV9	TRBJ1-6	-	ASSVEARAEYNSPLH
TRBV11-2	TRBJ2-6	-	ASSLTGGNGANVLT
TRBV5-1	TRBJ2-1	once	ASSGENGQYNEQF
TRBV25-1	TRBJ2-7	-	ASSEWVGSYEQY
TRBV27	TRBJ2-7	-	ASSLSGQGIYEQY
TRBV2	TRBJ2-2	medium-sized	ASLTFTGELF
TRBV30	TRBJ1-6	-	AWSPGQGLEPLH
TRBV7-9	TRBJ1-1	few	ASSLWNTEAF
TRBV11-3	TRBJ2-3	few	ASSLGGQGLTDTQY